A selection of T cell receptor beta chains follows, all from one sample in a study of breast tumors, draining lymph nodes, adjacent tissues. MiXCR, applied by TCRdb to the multiplex PCR reads, yields one record per CDR3 protein. The top ten hold 1.1% of the sample, which has approximately 300,000 distinct CDR3 sequences, over 30% seen once. Material for sequencing was axillary lymph node tissue. The receptor set was obtained from a female donor with breast cancer. Some clones in this sample may be carry-over from other donors' samples. CDR3s include the opening cysteine and the closing phenylalanine or tryptophan. D genes are given only for firm matches. A row's size may be missing; if present it is once, few, many or a size class.

>TRBJ2-6|TRBV7-8|.|.|20
CASERGVGGAKTPRANVLTF
TGTGCCTCAGAGAGGGGGGTTGGAGGGGCCAAAACCCCTCGGGCCAACGTCCTGACTTTC
>TRBJ1-3|TRBV19|.|many|13
CASSFRTGNTIYF
TGTGCCAGTAGTTTCAGGACTGGAAACACCATATATTTT
>TRBJ2-7|TRBV29-1|TRBD2|many|14
CSVVAGPTPYEQYF
TGCAGCGTTGTAGCGGGACCTACTCCCTACGAGCAGTACTTC
>TRBJ1-5|TRBV29-1|.|many|13
CSVDGGPNQPQHF
TGCAGCGTTGATGGGGGTCCTAATCAGCCCCAGCATTTT
>TRBJ2-7|TRBV2|TRBD1|many|14
CASIPDRGRYEQYF
TGTGCCAGCATCCCGGACAGGGGGCGATACGAGCAGTACTTC
>TRBJ2-7|TRBV7-8|.|.|13
CASSSTSSDGQYF
TGTGCCAGCAGCAGTACTAGCTCCGATGGGCAGTACTTC
>TRBJ2-1|TRBV12-3/TRBV12-4|TRBD2|.|15
CASTILAGGHSEQFF
TGTGCCAGCACCATCCTAGCGGGAGGGCACAGTGAGCAGTTCTTC
>TRBJ1-3|TRBV20-1|TRBD1|many|17
CSAREWRQGHSGNTIYF
TGCAGTGCTAGAGAATGGCGACAGGGTCACTCTGGAAACACCATATATTTT
>TRBJ2-3|TRBV11-3|TRBD2|many|14
CATAGTSSPDTQYF
TGTGCCACCGCCGGGACTAGCTCTCCAGATACGCAGTATTTT
>TRBJ2-1|TRBV27|TRBD1|.|16
CASSTPTGGGYNEQFF
TGTGCCAGCAGTACCCCGACAGGGGGCGGGTACAATGAGCAGTTCTTC
>TRBJ2-2|TRBV24-1|.|many|14
CATSDLEVAGELFF
TGTGCCACCAGTGATTTAGAGGTGGCCGGGGAGCTGTTTTTT
>TRBJ2-7|TRBV6-4|.|few|14
CASSHSSSFDEQYF
TGTGCCAGCAGTCACTCGTCTTCGTTCGACGAGCAGTACTTC
>TRBJ1-2|TRBV2|.|.|14
CASSETGANYGYTF
TGTGCCAGCAGTGAGACTGGAGCTAACTATGGCTACACCTTC
>TRBJ2-7|TRBV6-6|.|many|16
CASKRMARTGPHEQYF
TGTGCCAGCAAAAGGATGGCCAGAACAGGGCCCCACGAGCAGTACTTC
>TRBJ1-6|TRBV2|.|many|13
CASTTGSESPLHF
TGTGCCAGCACGACAGGATCAGAGTCACCCCTCCACTTT
>TRBJ2-5|TRBV12-3/TRBV12-4|.|many|15
CASSLAGGGAETQYF
TGTGCCAGCAGTTTAGCGGGGGGGGGCGCGGAGACCCAGTACTTC
>TRBJ2-1|TRBV5-1|TRBD2|many|14
CASSLTAGVNEQFF
TGCGCCAGCAGCTTGACCGCGGGAGTCAATGAGCAGTTCTTC
>TRBJ2-5|TRBV29-1|.|many|13
CSVEQGIQETPYF
TGCAGCGTTGAACAGGGTATACAAGAGACCCCGTACTTC
>TRBJ2-1|TRBV9|TRBD2|few|15
CASSVGLADPNEPFF
TGTGCCAGCAGCGTAGGGCTAGCGGATCCCAATGAGCCGTTCTTC
>TRBJ2-7|TRBV7-6|TRBD2|many|15
CASSLIQRGAYEQYF
TGTGCCAGCAGCTTAATCCAGCGGGGAGCCTACGAGCAGTACTTC
>TRBJ2-7|TRBV11-3|TRBD2|many|14
CASSLSSGPYEQYF
TGTGCCAGCAGTTTATCTAGCGGGCCCTACGAGCAGTACTTC
>TRBJ2-7|TRBV5-4|.|.|14
CASSFTSKPYEQYF
TGTGCCAGCAGCTTCACTTCGAAGCCCTACGAGCAGTACTTC
>TRBJ1-2|TRBV4-2|.|many|16
CASSQGTLGEPYGYTF
TGTGCCAGCAGCCAAGGCACCCTAGGGGAACCCTATGGCTACACCTTC
>TRBJ2-3|TRBV9|TRBD2|many|16
CASSVGLAGVFDTQYF
TGTGCCAGCAGCGTAGGGTTAGCGGGAGTATTTGATACGCAGTATTTT
>TRBJ2-1|TRBV15|.|once|13
CATSTRRREEQFF
TGTGCCACCAGCACGAGGCGGCGGGAAGAGCAGTTCTTC
>TRBJ2-3|TRBV20-1|.|.|16
CSVLLEWVPPGDTQYF
TGCAGTGTGCTACTGGAGTGGGTCCCGCCGGGAGATACGCAGTATTTT
>TRBJ2-3|TRBV27|TRBD2|.|18
CASSLTGTSGSLTDTQYF
TGTGCCAGCAGCCTCACCGGGACTAGCGGGAGTTTAACAGATACGCAGTATTTT
>TRBJ1-2|TRBV2|TRBD1|many|14
CASSRIRDRFGYTF
TGTGCCAGCAGCCGCATACGGGACAGATTTGGCTACACCTTC
>TRBJ2-1|TRBV20-1|.|many|16
CSAGGTEKGAIYEQFF
TGCAGTGCTGGGGGGACGGAAAAGGGGGCGATTTATGAGCAGTTCTTC
>TRBJ1-6|TRBV7-2|TRBD1|many|15
CASSRDRADNSPLHF
TGTGCCAGCAGCCGGGACAGAGCAGACAATTCACCCCTCCACTTT
>TRBJ2-2|TRBV24-1|TRBD2|.|17
CATSGFGTSGNTGDPFF
TGTGCCACCAGCGGATTTGGAACTAGCGGGAACACCGGGGATCCGTTTTTT
>TRBJ1-5|TRBV12-3/TRBV12-4|TRBD1|many|15
CASSWDRGSNQPQHF
TGTGCCAGCAGTTGGGACAGGGGGTCCAATCAGCCCCAGCATTTT
>TRBJ2-1|TRBV4-2|TRBD2|few|19
CASSQGPGWLAGGLNEQFF
TGTGCCAGCAGCCAGGGTCCCGGTTGGCTAGCGGGGGGTCTCAATGAGCAGTTCTTC
>TRBJ2-7|TRBV7-3|.|.|16
CASSLSPLAGYYEQYF
TGTGCCAGCAGCTTGAGTCCCTTGGCAGGGTACTACGAGCAGTACTTC
>TRBJ2-7|TRBV20-1|TRBD1|.|15
CSARTTGGSSYELYF
TGCAGTGCTAGAACGACAGGGGGATCCTCCTACGAGCTGTACTTC
>TRBJ2-4|TRBV2|.|many|15
CASSGGQLAKNIQYF
TGTGCCAGCAGCGGGGGACAGCTAGCCAAAAACATTCAGTACTTC
>TRBJ2-1|TRBV27|TRBD2|.|17
CASSLVRGVSSYNEQFF
TGTGCCAGCAGTTTGGTCCGGGGGGTCAGCTCCTACAATGAGCAGTTCTTC
>TRBJ2-1|TRBV2|.|many|14
CAGERLGGGDEQFF
TGTGCCGGCGAACGACTAGGGGGAGGCGATGAGCAGTTCTTC
>TRBJ2-1|TRBV19|.|many|15
CASSRGTISYNEQFF
TGTGCCAGTAGTCGGGGGACGATCTCCTACAATGAGCAGTTCTTC
>TRBJ2-1|TRBV24-1|.|many|13
CATSEAGKNEQFF
TGTGCCACCAGTGAGGCAGGGAAGAATGAGCAGTTCTTC
>TRBJ2-7|TRBV6-2/TRBV6-3|.|.|17
CASSHSKGQPGTYEQYF
TGTGCCAGCAGTCACTCGAAAGGACAGCCCGGGACTTACGAGCAGTACTTC
>TRBJ2-2|TRBV7-8|TRBD2|many|16
CASSLEGGSWTGELFF
TGTGCCAGCAGCTTAGAAGGCGGGAGTTGGACCGGGGAGCTGTTTTTT
>TRBJ1-6|TRBV27|TRBD1|many|14
CASNRGAGNSPLHF
TGTGCCAGCAACAGGGGCGCGGGTAATTCACCCCTCCACTTT
>TRBJ1-2|TRBV14|.|many|14
CASSQDEGSGGYTF
TGTGCCAGCAGCCAAGATGAGGGTTCGGGCGGCTACACCTTC
>TRBJ1-1|TRBV12-3/TRBV12-4|.|.|15
CASSLLQGRGAEAFF
TGTGCCAGCAGTCTGTTGCAGGGGAGGGGCGCTGAAGCTTTCTTT
>TRBJ2-7|TRBV11-2|.|many|14
CASSLASSSYEQYF
TGTGCCAGCAGCTTAGCGTCGAGCTCCTACGAGCAGTACTTC
>TRBJ2-1|TRBV20-1|.|many|16
CSARDPGLRSFNEQFF
TGCAGTGCTAGAGATCCCGGACTTCGAAGCTTCAATGAGCAGTTCTTC
>TRBJ2-4|TRBV2|.|few|16
CASSKSGLIAKNIQYF
TGTGCCAGCAGTAAGTCCGGCCTAATAGCCAAAAACATTCAGTACTTC
>TRBJ2-1|TRBV7-9|TRBD2|many|15
CASSPGLAGYNEQFF
TGTGCCAGCAGCCCCGGACTAGCGGGATACAATGAGCAGTTCTTC
>TRBJ1-6|TRBV4-1|.|many|17
CASSRRVTSSYNSPLHF
TGCGCCAGCAGCCGCAGGGTAACAAGCTCCTATAATTCACCCCTCCACTTT
>TRBJ1-5|TRBV12-3/TRBV12-4|.|many|15
CASTQDFWGNQPQHF
TGTGCCAGCACCCAGGACTTTTGGGGCAATCAGCCCCAGCATTTT
>TRBJ2-1|TRBV28|TRBD2|few|15
CASSPSLAVYNEQFF
TGTGCCAGCAGCCCCTCGCTAGCGGTATACAATGAGCAGTTCTTC
>TRBJ2-2|TRBV27|.|.|16
CASSLGVGLISGELFF
TGTGCCAGCAGTTTGGGGGTGGGTCTCATAAGCGGGGAGCTGTTTTTT
>TRBJ2-1|TRBV11-2|.|.|16
CASNSITGSWDNEQFF
TGTGCCAGCAACTCCATTACAGGCTCCTGGGACAATGAGCAGTTCTTC
>TRBJ2-7|TRBV9|.|many|12
CASSVLGREQYF
TGTGCCAGCAGCGTATTGGGGCGCGAGCAGTACTTC
>TRBJ2-3|TRBV7-6|TRBD2|.|15
CASSLDSGGADTQYF
TGTGCCAGCAGCTTAGATAGCGGGGGGGCGGATACGCAGTATTTT
>TRBJ2-3|TRBV10-3|TRBD2|.|16
CASQLAGGTSTDTQYF
TGTGCCAGCCAACTAGCGGGAGGGACTAGCACAGATACGCAGTATTTT
>TRBJ2-1|TRBV25-1|TRBD2|once|17
CASSEWTPSGSPNEQFF
TGTGCCAGCAGTGAATGGACTCCTAGCGGGAGTCCCAATGAGCAGTTCTTC